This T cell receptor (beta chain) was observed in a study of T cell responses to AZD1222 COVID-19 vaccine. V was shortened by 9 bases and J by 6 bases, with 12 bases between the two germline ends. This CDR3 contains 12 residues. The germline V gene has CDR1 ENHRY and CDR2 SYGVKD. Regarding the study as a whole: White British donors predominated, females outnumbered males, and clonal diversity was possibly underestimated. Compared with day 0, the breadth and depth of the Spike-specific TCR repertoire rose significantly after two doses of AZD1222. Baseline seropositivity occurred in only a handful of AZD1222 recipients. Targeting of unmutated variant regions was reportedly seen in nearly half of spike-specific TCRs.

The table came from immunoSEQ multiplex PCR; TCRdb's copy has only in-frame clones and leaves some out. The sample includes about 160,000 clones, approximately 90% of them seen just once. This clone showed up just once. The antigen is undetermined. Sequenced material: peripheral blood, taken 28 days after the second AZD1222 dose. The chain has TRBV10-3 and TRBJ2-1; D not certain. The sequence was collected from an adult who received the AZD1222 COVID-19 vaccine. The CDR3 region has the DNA TGTGCCATTAGAGATTCCCTCAATGAGCAGTTCTTC. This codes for CAIRDSLNEQFF.